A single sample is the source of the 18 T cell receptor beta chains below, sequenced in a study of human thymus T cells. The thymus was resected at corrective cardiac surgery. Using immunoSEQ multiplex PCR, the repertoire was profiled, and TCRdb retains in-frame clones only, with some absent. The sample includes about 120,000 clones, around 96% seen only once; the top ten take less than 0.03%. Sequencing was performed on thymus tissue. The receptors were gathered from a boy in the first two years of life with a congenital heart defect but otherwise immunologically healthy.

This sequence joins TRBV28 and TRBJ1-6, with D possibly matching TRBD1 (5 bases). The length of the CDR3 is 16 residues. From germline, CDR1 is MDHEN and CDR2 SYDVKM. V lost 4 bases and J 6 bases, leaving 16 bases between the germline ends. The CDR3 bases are TGTGCCAGCAGTTCCCCAGTTGGGACCTCTAATTCACCCCTCCACTTT. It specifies CASSSPVGTSNSPLHF.

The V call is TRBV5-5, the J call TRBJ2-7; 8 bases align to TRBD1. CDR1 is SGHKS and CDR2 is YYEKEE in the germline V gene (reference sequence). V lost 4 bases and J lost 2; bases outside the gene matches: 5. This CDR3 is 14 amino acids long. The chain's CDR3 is CASSGGQGPYEQYF. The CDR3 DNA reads TGTGCCAGCAGCGGCGGACAGGGTCCCTACGAGCAGTACTTC.

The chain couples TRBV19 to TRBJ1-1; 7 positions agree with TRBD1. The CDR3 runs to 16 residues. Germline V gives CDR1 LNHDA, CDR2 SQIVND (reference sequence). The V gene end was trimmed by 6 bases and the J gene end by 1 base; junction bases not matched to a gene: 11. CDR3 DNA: TGTGCCAGTAGCAAGGGGACAGCCTGGGGGAACACTGAAGCTTTCTTT. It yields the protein CASSKGTAWGNTEAFF. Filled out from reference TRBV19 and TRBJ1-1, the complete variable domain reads DGGITQSPKYLFRKEGQNVTLSCEQNLNHDAMYWYRQDPGQGLRLIYYSQIVNDFQKGDIAEGYSVSREKKESFPLTVTSAQKNPTAFYLCASSKGTAWGNTEAFFGQGTRLTVV.

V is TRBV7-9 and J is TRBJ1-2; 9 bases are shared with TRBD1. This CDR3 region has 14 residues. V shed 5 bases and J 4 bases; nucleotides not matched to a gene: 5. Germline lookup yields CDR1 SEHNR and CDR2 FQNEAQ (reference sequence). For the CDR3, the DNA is TGTGCCAGCAGCCCCGACAGGGGGTTCTATGGCTACACCTTC. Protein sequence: CASSPDRGFYGYTF.

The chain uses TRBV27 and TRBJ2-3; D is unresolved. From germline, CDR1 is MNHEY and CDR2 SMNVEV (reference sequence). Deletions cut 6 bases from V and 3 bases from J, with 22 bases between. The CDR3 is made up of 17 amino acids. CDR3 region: CASRDRAPGLRTDTQYF. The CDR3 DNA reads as TGTGCCAGCAGGGATCGCGCCCCGGGTCTACGTACAGATACGCAGTATTTT.

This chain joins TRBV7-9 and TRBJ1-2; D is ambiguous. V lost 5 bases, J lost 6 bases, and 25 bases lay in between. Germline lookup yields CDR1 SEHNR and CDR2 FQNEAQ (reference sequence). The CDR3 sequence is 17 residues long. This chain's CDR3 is CASSPRHDAPLGDGYTF. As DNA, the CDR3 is TGTGCCAGCAGCCCGAGGCACGATGCCCCCCTCGGTGATGGCTACACCTTC.

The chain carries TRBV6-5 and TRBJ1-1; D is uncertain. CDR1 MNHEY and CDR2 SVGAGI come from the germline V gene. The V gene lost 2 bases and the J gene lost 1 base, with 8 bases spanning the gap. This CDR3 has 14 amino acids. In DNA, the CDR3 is TGTGCCAGCAGTTACGAACATAAGAACACTGAAGCTTTCTTT. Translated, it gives CASSYEHKNTEAFF.

The CDR3: CATSRDRSSGANVLTF. The CDR3 bases are TGTGCCACCAGCAGGGACAGAAGTTCTGGGGCCAACGTCCTGACTTTC. This rearrangement joins TRBV15 to TRBJ2-6; D is perhaps TRBD1 (6 bases). CDR3 size: 16 residues. V gave up 3 bases and J gave up 1 base, with 10 bases separating them. Germline V gene data show CDR1 as LNHNV and CDR2 as YYDKDF (reference sequence).

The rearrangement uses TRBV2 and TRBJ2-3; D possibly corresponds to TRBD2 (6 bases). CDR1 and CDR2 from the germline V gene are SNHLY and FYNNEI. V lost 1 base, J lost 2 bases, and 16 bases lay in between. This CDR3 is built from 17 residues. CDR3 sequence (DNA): TGTGCCAGCAGTGAAGAACGAAGGCGGGGCCTCACAGATACGCAGTATTTT. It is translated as CASSEERRRGLTDTQYF.

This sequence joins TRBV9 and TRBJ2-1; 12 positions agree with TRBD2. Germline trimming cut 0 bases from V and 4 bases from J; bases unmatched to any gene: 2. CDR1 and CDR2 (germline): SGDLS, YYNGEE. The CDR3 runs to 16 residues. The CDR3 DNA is TGTGCCAGCAGCGTAGATACTAGCGGGGGGTACAATGAGCAGTTCTTC. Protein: CASSVDTSGGYNEQFF.

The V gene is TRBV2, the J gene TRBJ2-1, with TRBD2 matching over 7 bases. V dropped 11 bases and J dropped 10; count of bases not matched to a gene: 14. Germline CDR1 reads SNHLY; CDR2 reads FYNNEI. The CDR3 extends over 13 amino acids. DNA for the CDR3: TGTGCCCGCTCATTTCCTGGACTAGACGAGCAGTTCTTC. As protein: CARSFPGLDEQFF.

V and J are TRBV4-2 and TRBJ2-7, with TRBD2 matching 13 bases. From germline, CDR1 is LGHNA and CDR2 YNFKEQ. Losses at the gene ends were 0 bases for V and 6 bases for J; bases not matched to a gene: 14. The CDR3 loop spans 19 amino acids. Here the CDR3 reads CASSQDRLAGGPSFCEQYF. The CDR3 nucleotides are TGTGCCAGCAGCCAAGATAGACTAGCGGGGGGACCTTCGTTCTGCGAGCAGTACTTC.

In nucleotides, the CDR3 is TGTGCCAGCACCTGGGGGGGCGCCTACCCACAAGCTTTCTTT. Translating gives CASTWGGAYPQAFF. The V gene is TRBV25-1, the J gene TRBJ1-1; D possibly corresponds to TRBD1 (6 bases). Germline values: CDR1 MGHDK, CDR2 SYGVNS. The CDR3 length is 14 residues. Trimming left V 7 bases short and J 9 bases short, with 21 bases between.

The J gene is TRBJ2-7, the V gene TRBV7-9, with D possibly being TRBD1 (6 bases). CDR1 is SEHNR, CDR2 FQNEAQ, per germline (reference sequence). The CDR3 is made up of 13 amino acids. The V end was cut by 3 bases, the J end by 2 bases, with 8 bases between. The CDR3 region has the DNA TGTGCCAGCAGCTTCCACAGGGCCTACGAGCAGTACTTC. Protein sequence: CASSFHRAYEQYF.

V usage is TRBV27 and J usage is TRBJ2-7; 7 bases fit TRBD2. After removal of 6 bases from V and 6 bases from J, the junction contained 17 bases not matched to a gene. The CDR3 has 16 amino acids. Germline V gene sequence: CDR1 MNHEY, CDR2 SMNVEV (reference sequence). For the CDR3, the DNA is TGTGCCAGCAGCACAAGTCCACCGGGAGGCCCGGGCGAGCAGTACTTC. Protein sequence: CASSTSPPGGPGEQYF.

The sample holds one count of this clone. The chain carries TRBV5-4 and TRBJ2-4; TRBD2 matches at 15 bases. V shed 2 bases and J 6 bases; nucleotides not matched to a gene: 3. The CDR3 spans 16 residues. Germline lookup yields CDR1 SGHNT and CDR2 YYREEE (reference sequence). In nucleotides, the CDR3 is TGTGCCAGCAGCTTTCGGACTAGCGGGAGGGCAAACATTCAGTACTTC. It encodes CASSFRTSGRANIQYF. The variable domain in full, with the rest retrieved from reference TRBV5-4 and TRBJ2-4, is ETGVTQSPTHLIKTRGQQVTLRCSSQSGHNTVSWYQQALGQGPQFIFQYYREEENGRGNFPPRFSGLQFPNYSSELNVNALELDDSALYLCASSFRTSGRANIQYFGAGTRLSVL.

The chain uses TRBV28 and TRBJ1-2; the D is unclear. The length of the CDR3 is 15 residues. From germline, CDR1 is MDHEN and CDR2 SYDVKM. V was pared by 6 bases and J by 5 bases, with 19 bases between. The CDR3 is CASSPSPSAGYGYTF. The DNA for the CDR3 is TGTGCCAGCAGCCCCTCCCCCAGTGCGGGGTATGGCTACACCTTC.

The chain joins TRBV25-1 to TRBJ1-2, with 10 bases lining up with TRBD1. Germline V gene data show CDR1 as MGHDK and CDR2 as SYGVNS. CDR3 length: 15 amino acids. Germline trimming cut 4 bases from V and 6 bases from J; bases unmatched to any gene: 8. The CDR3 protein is CASSVGLDRGDGYTF. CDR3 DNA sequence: TGTGCCAGCAGTGTAGGATTGGACAGGGGGGATGGCTACACCTTC.